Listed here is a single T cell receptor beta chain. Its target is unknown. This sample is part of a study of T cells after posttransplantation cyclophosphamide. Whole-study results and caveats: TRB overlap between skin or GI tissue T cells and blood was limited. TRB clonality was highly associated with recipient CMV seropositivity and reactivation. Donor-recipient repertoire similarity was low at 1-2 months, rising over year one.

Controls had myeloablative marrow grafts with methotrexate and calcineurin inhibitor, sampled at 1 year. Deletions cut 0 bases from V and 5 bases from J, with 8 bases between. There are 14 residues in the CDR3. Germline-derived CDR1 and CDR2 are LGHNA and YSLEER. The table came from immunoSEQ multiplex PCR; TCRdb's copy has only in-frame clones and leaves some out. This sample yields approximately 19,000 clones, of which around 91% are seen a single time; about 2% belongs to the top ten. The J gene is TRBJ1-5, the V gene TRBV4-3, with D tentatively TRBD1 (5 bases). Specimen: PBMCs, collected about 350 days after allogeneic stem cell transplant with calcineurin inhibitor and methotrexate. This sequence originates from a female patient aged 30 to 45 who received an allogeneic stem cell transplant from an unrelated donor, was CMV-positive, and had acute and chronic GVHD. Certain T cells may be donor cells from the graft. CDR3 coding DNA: TGCGCCAGCAGCCAAGAACCAGGGTATCAGCCCCAGCATTTT. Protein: CASSQEPGYQPQHF.